These 13 T cell receptor beta chains were sequenced from one sample in a study of T-cell memory formation after mild COVID-19. TCRdb itself ran the 5' RACE reads through MiXCR, one entry per CDR3 protein. The sample lists about 560,000 distinct CDR3 sequences; about 22% were seen once. The sequenced sample was PBMCs or a T cell subset sorted from them (not recorded which). Receptor source: an adult woman who had mild COVID-19 (a few samples of this study predate the infection). Cell type and time point are not known.

This clonotype turned up a few times. The junction differs from germline at one of its ends, possibly a read error. V and J are TRBV12-3 or TRBV12-4 and TRBJ2-1; no reliable D call. This CDR3 has 12 residues. The CDR3 coding sequence is TGTGCCAGCAGTTTAGGCAGCGTCCCGTCGTCCTTC. Protein sequence: CASSLGSVPSSF.

This clonotype was detected a few times. V usage is TRBV7-2 and J usage is TRBJ2-1; D not certain. Germline assignment: CDR1 SGHTA and CDR2 FQGNSA. There are 11 residues in the CDR3. Trimming pared 5 bases from V and 9 bases from J, leaving 8 bases between. The CDR3 protein is CASSESLEQFF. DNA for the CDR3: TGTGCCAGCAGCGAATCCCTTGAGCAGTTCTTC.

The gene calls are TRBV7-9 and TRBJ2-5; weak D call: TRBD1 (6 bases). The CDR3 extends over 14 amino acids. The germline V and J ends were trimmed by 1 base and 7 bases, with 13 bases remaining between them. Germline V gene sequence: CDR1 SEHNR, CDR2 FQNEAQ (reference sequence). The CDR3 protein is CASSLEKRGGTQYF. The CDR3 coding sequence is TGTGCCAGCAGCTTAGAGAAGCGAGGGGGGACCCAGTACTTC.

This clonotype was picked up a small number of times. The chain has TRBV7-8 and TRBJ1-2; weak D call: TRBD1 (5 bases). Germline CDR1 and CDR2: SGHVS and FQNEAQ. This CDR3 spans 15 amino acids. Trimming removed 0 bases from V and 4 bases from J, with 12 bases in between. CDR3 nucleotide sequence: TGTGCCAGCAGCTTAGCGCGCCAGGGTCTCTATGGCTACACCTTC. This sequence encodes CASSLARQGLYGYTF.

The chain employs TRBV27 and TRBJ2-2, with 10 bases aligning to TRBD2. V lost 5 bases to trimming and J lost 1 base; unmatched junction nucleotides: 1. The germline CDR1 and CDR2 sequences are MNHEY and SMNVEV (reference sequence). The CDR3 contains 15 residues. The DNA for the CDR3 is TGTGCCAGCAGTCGACTAGCGGGGAACACCGGGGAGCTGTTTTTT. Translating gives CASSRLAGNTGELFF.

This clonotype was seen only a few times. V usage is TRBV12-3 or TRBV12-4 and J usage is TRBJ2-2, with D uncertain. Trimming took 4 bases from V and 0 from J, leaving 12 bases between them. The CDR3 is 16 amino acids. The CDR3 bases are TGTGCCAGCAGTTCGTCTCCGGGCTCGAACACCGGGGAGCTGTTTTTT. Protein sequence: CASSSSPGSNTGELFF.

The chain has TRBV12-3 or TRBV12-4 and TRBJ2-5; D may correspond to TRBD1 or TRBD2 (6 bases each). CDR3 length: 16 residues. V lost 3 bases and J 1 base, leaving 15 bases between the germline ends. CDR3 DNA: TGTGCCAGCAGTTTGCTGTCGGGGGCTCTCCAAGAGACCCAGTACTTC. This translates into CASSLLSGALQETQYF.

V gene TRBV11-3 combines with J gene TRBJ2-3; the D gene is possibly TRBD2 (5 bases). Per germline, CDR1 SGHNT and CDR2 YENEEA. The CDR3 has 14 amino acids. Trimming removed 3 bases at V and 6 bases at J, with 13 bases between. CDR3 amino acids: CASSFDPGSDTQYF. DNA of the CDR3: TGTGCCAGCAGCTTTGATCCGGGGTCTGATACGCAGTATTTT.

This clonotype was seen only a few times. Germline and junction disagree at one end, which may indicate a read error. This rearrangement joins TRBV29-1 to TRBJ2-1; TRBD2 aligns across 9 bases. The CDR3 totals 16 residues. Germline V CDR1 and CDR2: SQVTM, ANQGSEA. This chain's CDR3 is CSVVSLAGLSNNEQFF. CDR3 nucleotide sequence: TGCAGCGTTGTCTCCCTAGCGGGACTCTCCAACAATGAGCAGTTCTTC.

This clonotype showed up just a few times. The chain uses TRBV18 and TRBJ1-2; a weak D match, TRBD1 (5 bases). This CDR3 is built from 13 residues. Trimming shortened V by 3 bases and J by 2 bases, and 7 bases separated the two germline ends. Germline assignment: CDR1 KGHSH and CDR2 LQKENI. The CDR3 DNA follows: TGTGCCAGCTCACCGGGGGAGAACTATGGCTACACCTTC. Translated: CASSPGENYGYTF.

The chain employs TRBV12-3 or TRBV12-4 and TRBJ2-1; TRBD2 matches at 7 bases. The CDR3 totals 14 residues. V lost 3 bases and J lost 8; bases outside the gene matches: 7. The CDR3 loop is CASSLGGWVDEQFF. The CDR3 nucleotides read TGTGCCAGCAGTTTGGGGGGGTGGGTCGATGAGCAGTTCTTC.

This clonotype was picked up a small number of times. The chain recombines TRBV5-6 with TRBJ2-7; no definite D call. The V end lost 4 bases, the J end lost 6 bases, and 11 bases lay between the germline ends. CDR1 is SGHDT and CDR2 is YYEEEE in the germline V gene. The CDR3 sequence is 12 residues long. CDR3 region: CASSPGVSEQYF. DNA of the CDR3: TGTGCCAGCAGCCCCGGAGTTTCCGAGCAGTACTTC.

The genes are TRBV9 and TRBJ2-1; TRBD2 aligns across 12 bases. CDR3 length: 17 amino acids. V dropped 0 bases and J dropped 4; count of bases not matched to a gene: 5. Germline V gene data show CDR1 as SGDLS and CDR2 as YYNGEE. The CDR3 DNA reads TGTGCCAGCAGCGTAGGACTAGCGGGGGCGGGGTACAATGAGCAGTTCTTC. Protein sequence: CASSVGLAGAGYNEQFF.